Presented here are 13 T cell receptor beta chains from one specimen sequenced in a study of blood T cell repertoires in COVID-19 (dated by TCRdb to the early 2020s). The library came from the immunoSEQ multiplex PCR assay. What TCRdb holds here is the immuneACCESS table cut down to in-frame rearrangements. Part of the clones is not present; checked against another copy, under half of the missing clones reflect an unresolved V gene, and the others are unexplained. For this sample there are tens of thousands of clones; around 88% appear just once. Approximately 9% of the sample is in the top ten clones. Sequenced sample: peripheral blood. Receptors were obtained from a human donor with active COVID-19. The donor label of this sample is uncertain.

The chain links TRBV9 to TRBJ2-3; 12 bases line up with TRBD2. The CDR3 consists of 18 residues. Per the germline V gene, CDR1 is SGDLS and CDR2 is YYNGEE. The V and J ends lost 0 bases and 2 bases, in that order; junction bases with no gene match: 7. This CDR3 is CASSVVPGLAGITDTQYF. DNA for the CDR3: TGTGCCAGCAGCGTAGTTCCCGGACTAGCGGGGATCACAGATACGCAGTATTTT.

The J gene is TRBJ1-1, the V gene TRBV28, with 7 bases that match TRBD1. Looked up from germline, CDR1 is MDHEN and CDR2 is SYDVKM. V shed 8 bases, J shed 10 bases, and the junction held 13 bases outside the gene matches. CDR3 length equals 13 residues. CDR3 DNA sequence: TGTGCCAGCGTGAGACAGGGCATGCGGAGAGCTTTCTTT. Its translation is CASVRQGMRRAFF.

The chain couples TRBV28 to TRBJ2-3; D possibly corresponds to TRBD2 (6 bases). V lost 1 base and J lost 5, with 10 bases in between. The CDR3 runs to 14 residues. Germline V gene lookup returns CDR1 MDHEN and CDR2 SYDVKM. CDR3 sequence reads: CASSLSVRGDTQYF. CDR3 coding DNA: TGTGCCAGCAGTTTATCAGTGCGGGGAGATACGCAGTATTTT.

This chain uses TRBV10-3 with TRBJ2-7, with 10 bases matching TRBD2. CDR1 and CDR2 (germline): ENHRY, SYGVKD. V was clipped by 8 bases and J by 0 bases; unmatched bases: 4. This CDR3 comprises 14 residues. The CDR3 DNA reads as TGTGCCATCCGAGCGGGAGGGAACTCCTACGAGCAGTACTTC. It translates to CAIRAGGNSYEQYF.

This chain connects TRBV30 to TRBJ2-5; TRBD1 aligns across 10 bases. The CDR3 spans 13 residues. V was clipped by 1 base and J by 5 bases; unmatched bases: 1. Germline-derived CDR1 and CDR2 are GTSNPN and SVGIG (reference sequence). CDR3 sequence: CAWSGTGGETQYF. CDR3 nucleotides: TGTGCCTGGAGTGGGACAGGGGGGGAGACCCAGTACTTC.

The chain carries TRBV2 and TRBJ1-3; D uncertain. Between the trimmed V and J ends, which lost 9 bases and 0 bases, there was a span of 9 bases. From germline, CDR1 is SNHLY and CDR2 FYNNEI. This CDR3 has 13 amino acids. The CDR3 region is CARRANSGNTIYF. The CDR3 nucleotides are TGTGCCAGGCGGGCTAACTCTGGAAACACCATATATTTT.

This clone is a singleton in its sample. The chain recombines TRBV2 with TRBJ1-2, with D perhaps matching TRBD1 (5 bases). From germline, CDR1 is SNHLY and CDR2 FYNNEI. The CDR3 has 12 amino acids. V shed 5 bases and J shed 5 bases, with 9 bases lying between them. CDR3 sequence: CASSFGTYGYTF. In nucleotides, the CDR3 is TGTGCCAGCAGTTTCGGGACTTATGGCTACACCTTC.

CDR3 region: CASRPIGSGGTDTQYF. Written as DNA, the CDR3 is TGTGCCAGCAGGCCGATTGGTAGCGGGGGGACAGATACGCAGTATTTT. The chain couples TRBV14 to TRBJ2-3; 10 nucleotides line up with TRBD2. The V gene end was trimmed by 6 bases and the J gene end by 3 bases; junction bases not matched to a gene: 9. CDR1 and CDR2 (germline): SGHDN, FVKESK. This CDR3 has 16 amino acids.

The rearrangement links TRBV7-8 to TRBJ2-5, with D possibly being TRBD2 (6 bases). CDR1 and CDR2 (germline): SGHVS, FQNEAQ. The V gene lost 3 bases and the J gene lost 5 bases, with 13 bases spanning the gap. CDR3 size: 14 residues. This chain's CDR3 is CASSFLVRGETQYF. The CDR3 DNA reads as TGTGCCAGCAGCTTTCTTGTTCGGGGGGAGACCCAGTACTTC.

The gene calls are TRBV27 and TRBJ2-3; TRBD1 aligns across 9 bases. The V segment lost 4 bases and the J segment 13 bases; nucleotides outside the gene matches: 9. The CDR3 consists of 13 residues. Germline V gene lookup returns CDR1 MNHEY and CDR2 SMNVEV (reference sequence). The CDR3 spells CASSSKQGAKEYF. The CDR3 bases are TGTGCCAGCAGTTCCAAACAGGGGGCGAAGGAGTATTTT.

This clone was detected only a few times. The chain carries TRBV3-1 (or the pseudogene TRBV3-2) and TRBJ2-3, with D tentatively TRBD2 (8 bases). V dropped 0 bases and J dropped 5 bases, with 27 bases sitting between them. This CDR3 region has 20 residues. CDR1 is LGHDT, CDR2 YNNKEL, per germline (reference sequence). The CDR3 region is CASSQEGGGLAQIHGDTQYF. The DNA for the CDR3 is TGTGCCAGCAGCCAAGAAGGGGGCGGACTAGCTCAAATCCACGGAGATACGCAGTATTTT.

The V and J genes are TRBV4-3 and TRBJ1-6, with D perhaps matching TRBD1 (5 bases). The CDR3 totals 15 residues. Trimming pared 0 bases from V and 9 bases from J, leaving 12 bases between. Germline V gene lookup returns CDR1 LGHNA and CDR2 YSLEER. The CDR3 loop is CASSQDSGYGSPLHF. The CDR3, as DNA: TGCGCCAGCAGCCAAGATTCAGGGTACGGTTCACCCCTCCACTTT.

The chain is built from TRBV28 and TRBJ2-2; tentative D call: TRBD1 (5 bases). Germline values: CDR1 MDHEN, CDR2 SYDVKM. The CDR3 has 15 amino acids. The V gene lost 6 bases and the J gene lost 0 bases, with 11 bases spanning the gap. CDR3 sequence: CASSIAGSNTGELFF. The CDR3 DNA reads TGTGCCAGCAGCATAGCAGGGTCGAACACCGGGGAGCTGTTTTTT.